The sequence of this T cell receptor beta chain was determined in a study of T cells in Graves' hyperthyroidism and ophthalmopathy. Researchers took RNA transcripts and amplified the TCR beta CDR3 regions from them. The TCR CDR3 was amplified in a first-round RT-PCR using the HTBI primer set. MiXCR, run by TCRdb on the multiplex PCR reads, gives a single entry per CDR3 protein. The sample contains 600,000 to 800,000 distinct CDR3 sequences, roughly a third of which appear only once. Isolation of PBMCs was performed on 8.5 to 10 ml fresh peripheral blood. This clonotype was observed many times. This CDR3 has 14 residues. The V end was cut by 0 bases, the J end by 12 bases, with 13 bases between. Germline CDR1 reads SGDLS; CDR2 reads YYNGEE.

The chain combines TRBV9 with TRBJ1-6; no clear D gene. Input material: blood. The origin of this receptor is a woman in her 40s with Graves' hyperthyroidism. CDR3 DNA sequence: TGTGCCAGCAGCGTAGCCAGTTTTAACGGACCCCTCCACTTT. This translates into CASSVASFNGPLHF.